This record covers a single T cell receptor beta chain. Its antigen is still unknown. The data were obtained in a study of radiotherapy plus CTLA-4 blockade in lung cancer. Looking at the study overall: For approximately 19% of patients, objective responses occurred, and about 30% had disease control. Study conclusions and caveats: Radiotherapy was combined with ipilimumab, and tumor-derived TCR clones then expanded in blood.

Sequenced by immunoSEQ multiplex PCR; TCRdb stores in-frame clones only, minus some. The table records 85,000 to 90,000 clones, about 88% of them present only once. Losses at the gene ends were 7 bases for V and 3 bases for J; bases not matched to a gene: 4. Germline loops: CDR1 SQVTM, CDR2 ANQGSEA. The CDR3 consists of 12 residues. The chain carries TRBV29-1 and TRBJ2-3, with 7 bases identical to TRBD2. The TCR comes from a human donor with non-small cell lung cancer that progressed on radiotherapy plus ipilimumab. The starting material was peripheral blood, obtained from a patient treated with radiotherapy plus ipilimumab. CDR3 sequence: CSEGGATDTQYF. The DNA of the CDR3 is TGCAGCGAGGGAGGGGCGACAGATACGCAGTATTTT.